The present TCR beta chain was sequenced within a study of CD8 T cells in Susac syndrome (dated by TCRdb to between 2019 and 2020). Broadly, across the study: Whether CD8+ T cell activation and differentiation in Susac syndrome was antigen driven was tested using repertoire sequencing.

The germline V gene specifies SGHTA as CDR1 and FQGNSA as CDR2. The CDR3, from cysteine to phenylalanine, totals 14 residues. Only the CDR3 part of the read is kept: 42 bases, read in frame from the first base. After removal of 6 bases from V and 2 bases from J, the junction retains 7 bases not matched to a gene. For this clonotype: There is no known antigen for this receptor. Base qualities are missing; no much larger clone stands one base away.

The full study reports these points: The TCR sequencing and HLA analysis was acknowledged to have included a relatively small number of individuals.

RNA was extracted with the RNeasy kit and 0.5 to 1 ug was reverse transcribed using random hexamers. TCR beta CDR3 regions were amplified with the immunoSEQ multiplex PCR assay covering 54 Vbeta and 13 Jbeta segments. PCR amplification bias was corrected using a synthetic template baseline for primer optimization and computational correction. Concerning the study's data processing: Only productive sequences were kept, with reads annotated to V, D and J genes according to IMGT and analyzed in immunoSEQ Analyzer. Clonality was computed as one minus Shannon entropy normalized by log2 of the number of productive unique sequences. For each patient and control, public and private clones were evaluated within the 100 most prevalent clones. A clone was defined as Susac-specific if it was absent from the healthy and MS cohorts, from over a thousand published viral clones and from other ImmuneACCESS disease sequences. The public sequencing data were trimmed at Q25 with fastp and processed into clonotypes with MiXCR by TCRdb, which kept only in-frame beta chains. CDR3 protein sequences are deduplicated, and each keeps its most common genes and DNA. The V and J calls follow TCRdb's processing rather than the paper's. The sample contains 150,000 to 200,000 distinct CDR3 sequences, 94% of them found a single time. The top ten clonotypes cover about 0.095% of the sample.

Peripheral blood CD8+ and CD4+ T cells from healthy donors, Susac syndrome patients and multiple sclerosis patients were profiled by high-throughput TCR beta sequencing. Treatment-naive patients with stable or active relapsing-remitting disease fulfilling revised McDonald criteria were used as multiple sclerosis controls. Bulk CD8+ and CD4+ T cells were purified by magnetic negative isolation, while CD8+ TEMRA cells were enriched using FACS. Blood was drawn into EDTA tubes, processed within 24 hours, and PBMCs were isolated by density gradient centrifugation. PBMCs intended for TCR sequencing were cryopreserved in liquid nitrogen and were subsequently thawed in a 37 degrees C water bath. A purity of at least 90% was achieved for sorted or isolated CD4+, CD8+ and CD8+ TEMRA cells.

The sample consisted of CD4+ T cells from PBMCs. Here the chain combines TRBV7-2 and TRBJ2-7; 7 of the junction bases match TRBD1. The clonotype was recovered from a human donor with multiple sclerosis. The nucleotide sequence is TGTGCCAGCAGTTCGACACAGGGGCCCTACGAGCAGTACTTC. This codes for CASSSTQGPYEQYF.